This T cell receptor (beta chain) emerged from a study of T-cell reconstitution after alpha-beta-depleted transplantation in children. It was with unique molecular identifiers that the TCRbeta library was prepared. TCRdb reanalysed the PCR reads using MiXCR and keeps one entry per CDR3 protein. This sample carries some 200,000 distinct CDR3 sequences, approximately 11% of them seen once, and the ten largest clones take roughly 27%. Germline CDR1 is SGHNT and CDR2 is YYREEE (reference sequence). The CDR3 covers 16 residues. With 5 bases clipped from V and 0 bases from J, the junction kept 10 bases outside the gene matches. This clonotype was counted many times. Its target is not known. Findings of the study overall: About two months after transplant, alpha-beta T cells reportedly came from several hundred expanded graft clones. One year post-transplant, T-cell counts and diversity were largely derived from T cells produced anew.

The sample consisted of PBMCs, taken before TCRalphabeta/CD19-depleted stem cell transplant. The chain recombines TRBV5-4 with TRBJ2-5; TRBD2 aligns across 7 bases. The source is a child less than two years old with acute myeloid leukemia, due to receive a stem cell transplant. The CDR3 region has the DNA TGTGCCAGCAGTTACAAAAGCGGGGCTAACCAAGAGACCCAGTACTTC. Translating it yields CASSYKSGANQETQYF.